This T cell receptor (beta chain) originates from a study of vaccination effects on CD4 cells after COVID-19. The study's findings and limits: The study found marked clonal contraction of infection- and vaccine-induced clones late after vaccination.

Antigen-specific CD4+ T cells were first expanded with viral peptide pools by the ViraFEST assay and only then sequenced. A 10-day culture period preceded the isolation of CD4+ T cells. PCR confirmed that the person was infected with SARS-CoV-2 between March and December 2020. Vaccine administered to participants consisted of two doses of either BNT162b2 or mRNA-1273. Wells each received 2 million or so PBMC, cultured with around 9.3 IU/ml IL-2 and roughly 9.4 ug/ml peptides. A half-volume exchange with IL-2 medium occurred on days 3 and 7. To note about this clone: Antigen: not known.

The V gene's germline CDR1 is SGHAT and CDR2 FQNNGV. V was pared by 3 bases and J by 4 bases, with 9 bases between. The length of the CDR3 is 14 residues. Data came from immunoSEQ multiplex PCR; TCRdb stores just in-frame clones and leaves some out. The sample lists 14,000 or so clones; 80% were seen once. The sample here was CD4+ T cells from PBMCs cultured with SARS-CoV-2 spike peptides, taken after COVID-19 vaccination. The rearrangement joins TRBV11-2 to TRBJ1-4, with D unclear. This TCR came from a human donor who had a prior SARS-CoV-2 infection. The CDR3 is CASSFSTFNEKLFF. As DNA, the CDR3 is TGTGCCAGCAGCTTTAGCACCTTTAATGAAAAACTGTTTTTT.